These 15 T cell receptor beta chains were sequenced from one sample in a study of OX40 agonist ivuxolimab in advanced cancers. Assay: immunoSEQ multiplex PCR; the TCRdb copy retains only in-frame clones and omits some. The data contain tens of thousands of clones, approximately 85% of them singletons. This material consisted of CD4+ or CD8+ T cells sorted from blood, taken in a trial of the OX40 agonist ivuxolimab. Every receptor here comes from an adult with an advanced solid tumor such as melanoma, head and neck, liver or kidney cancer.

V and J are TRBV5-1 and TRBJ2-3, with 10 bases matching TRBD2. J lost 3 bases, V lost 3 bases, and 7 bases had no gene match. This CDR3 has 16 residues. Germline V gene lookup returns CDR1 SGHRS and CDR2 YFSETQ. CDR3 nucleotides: TGCGCCAGCAGCTCCCTAGCGGGGGATTATACAGATACGCAGTATTTT. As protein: CASSSLAGDYTDTQYF.

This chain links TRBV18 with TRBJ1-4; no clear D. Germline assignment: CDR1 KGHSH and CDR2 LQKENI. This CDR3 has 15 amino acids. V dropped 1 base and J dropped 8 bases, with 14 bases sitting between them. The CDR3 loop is CASSPQQSSEEKLFF. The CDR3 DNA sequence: TGTGCCAGCTCACCACAGCAGTCTTCAGAAGAAAAACTGTTTTTT.

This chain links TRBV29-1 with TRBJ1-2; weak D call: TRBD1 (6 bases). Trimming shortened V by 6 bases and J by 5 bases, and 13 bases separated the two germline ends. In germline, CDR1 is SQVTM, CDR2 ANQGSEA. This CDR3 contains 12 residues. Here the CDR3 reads CSVVGQTYGYTF. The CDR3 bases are TGCAGCGTCGTCGGACAGACTTATGGCTACACCTTC.

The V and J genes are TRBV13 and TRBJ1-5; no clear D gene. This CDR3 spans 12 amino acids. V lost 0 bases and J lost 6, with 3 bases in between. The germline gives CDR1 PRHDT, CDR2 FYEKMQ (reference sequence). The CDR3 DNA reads TGTGCCAGCAGCTTAGGGAGTCAGCCCCAGCATTTT. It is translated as CASSLGSQPQHF.

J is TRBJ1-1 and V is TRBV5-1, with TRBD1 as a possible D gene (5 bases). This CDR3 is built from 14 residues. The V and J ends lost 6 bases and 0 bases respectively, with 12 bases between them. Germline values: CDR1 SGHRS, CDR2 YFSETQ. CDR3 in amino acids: CASTLGVLNTEAFF. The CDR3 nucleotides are TGCGCCAGCACGTTGGGGGTTTTGAACACTGAAGCTTTCTTT. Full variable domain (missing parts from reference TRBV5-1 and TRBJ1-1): KAGVTQTPRYLIKTRGQQVTLSCSPISGHRSVSWYQQTPGQGLQFLFEYFSETQRNKGNFPGRFSGRQFSNSRSEMNVSTLELGDSALYLCASTLGVLNTEAFFGQGTRLTVV.

The CDR3 loop reads CASSLFLDSLREQYF. CDR3 bases: TGTGCCAGCAGTTTATTCCTGGACAGTTTGAGAGAGCAGTACTTC. The chain links TRBV27 to TRBJ2-7; perhaps TRBD1 as D (6 bases). The CDR3 covers 15 residues. CDR1 is MNHEY and CDR2 is SMNVEV in the germline V gene (reference sequence). V was trimmed by 1 base and J by 7 bases, leaving 17 bases between them.

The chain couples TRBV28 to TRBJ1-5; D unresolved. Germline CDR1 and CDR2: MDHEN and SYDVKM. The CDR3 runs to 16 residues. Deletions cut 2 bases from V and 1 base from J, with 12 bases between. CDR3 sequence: CASSLGRDYSNQPQHF. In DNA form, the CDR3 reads TGTGCCAGCAGTTTAGGTAGGGATTACAGCAATCAGCCCCAGCATTTT.

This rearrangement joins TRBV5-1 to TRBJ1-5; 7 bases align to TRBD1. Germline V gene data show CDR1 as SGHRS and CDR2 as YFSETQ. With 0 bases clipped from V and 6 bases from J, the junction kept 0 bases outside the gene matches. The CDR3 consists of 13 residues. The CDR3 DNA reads TGCGCCAGCAGCTTGGCAGGGGGTCAGCCCCAGCATTTT. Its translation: CASSLAGGQPQHF.

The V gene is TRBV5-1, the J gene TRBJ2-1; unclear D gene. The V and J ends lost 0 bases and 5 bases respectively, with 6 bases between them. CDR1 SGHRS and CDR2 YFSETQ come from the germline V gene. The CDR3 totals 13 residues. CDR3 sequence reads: CASSLVPNNEQFF. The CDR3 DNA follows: TGCGCCAGCAGCTTGGTGCCGAACAATGAGCAGTTCTTC.

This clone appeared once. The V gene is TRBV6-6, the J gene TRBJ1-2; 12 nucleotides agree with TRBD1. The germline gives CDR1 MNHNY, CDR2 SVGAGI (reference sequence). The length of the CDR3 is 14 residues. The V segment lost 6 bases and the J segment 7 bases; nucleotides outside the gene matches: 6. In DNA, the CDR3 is TGTGCCAGCAGCTCCGGGACAGGGGGCGGTGGCTACACCTTC. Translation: CASSSGTGGGGYTF.

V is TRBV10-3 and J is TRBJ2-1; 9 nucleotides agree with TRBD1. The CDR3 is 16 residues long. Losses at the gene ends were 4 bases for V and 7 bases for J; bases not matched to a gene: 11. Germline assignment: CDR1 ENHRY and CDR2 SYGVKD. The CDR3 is CAISGETGGRINEQFF. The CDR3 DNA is TGTGCCATCAGTGGGGAGACAGGGGGAAGGATAAATGAGCAGTTCTTC.

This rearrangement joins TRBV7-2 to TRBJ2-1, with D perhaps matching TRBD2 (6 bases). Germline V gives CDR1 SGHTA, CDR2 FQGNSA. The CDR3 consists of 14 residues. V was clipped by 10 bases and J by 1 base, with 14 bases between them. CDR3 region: CAKTLAESYNEQFF. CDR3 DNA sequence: TGTGCCAAAACACTAGCAGAATCCTACAATGAGCAGTTCTTC.

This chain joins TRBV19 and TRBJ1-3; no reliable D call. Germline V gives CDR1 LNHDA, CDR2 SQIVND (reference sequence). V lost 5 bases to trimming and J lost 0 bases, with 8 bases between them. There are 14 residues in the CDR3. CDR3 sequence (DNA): TGTGCCAGTAGTTACCAGTCCTCTGGAAACACCATATATTTT. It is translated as CASSYQSSGNTIYF.

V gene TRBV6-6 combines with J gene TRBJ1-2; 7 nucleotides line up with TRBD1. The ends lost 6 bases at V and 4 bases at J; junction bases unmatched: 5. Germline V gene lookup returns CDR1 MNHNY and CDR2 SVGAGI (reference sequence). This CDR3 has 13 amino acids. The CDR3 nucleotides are TGTGCCAGCAGGTCGACAGGGACCTATGGCTACACCTTC. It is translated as CASRSTGTYGYTF.

This CDR3 reads CASVKTTDTQYF. DNA of the CDR3: TGTGCCAGTGTCAAAACCACAGATACGCAGTATTTT. The chain recombines TRBV6-1 with TRBJ2-3; no firm D call. Germline loops: CDR1 MNHNS, CDR2 SASEGT. The CDR3 has 12 amino acids. V was shortened by 9 bases and J by 2 bases, with 9 bases between the two germline ends.